This T cell receptor beta chain emerged from a study of shared clonotypes between healthy human individuals. Study in general: Each donor's CD4 naive and CD4 memory cells filled three plates apiece, CD8 naive two, and CD8 memory one.

The V gene end was trimmed by 8 bases and the J gene end by 5 bases; junction bases not matched to a gene: 9. Germline assignment: CDR1 SNHLY and CDR2 FYNNEI. The CDR3 is 15 residues long. Free of recent acute infections or vaccinations, the donors were healthy HIV-negative adults. A word on this clone: Its cognate antigen is unknown.

Notes on the study in general: Generation probability values for non-shared clonotypes were lower than those for clonotypes shared by all four donors. Genetic and exposure-history diversity was limited by the small donor number.

The assay was immunoSEQ multiplex PCR, and TCRdb's table has in-frame clones only and misses some. This table holds a few million clones, over 85% found once. The origin of this receptor is a man between 18 and 29 years old in good health. Material for sequencing was naive CD4+ T cells sorted from blood. The subset here: CD45RA+ positively selected. The chain employs TRBV2 and TRBJ2-5; 12 nucleotides line up with TRBD2. Here the CDR3 reads CASRTSGALRETQYF. The DNA of the CDR3 is TGTGCCAGCCGGACTAGCGGGGCCTTAAGGGAGACCCAGTACTTC. Drawing the rest from reference TRBV2 and TRBJ2-5, the complete variable domain is EPEVTQTPSHQVTQMGQEVILRCVPISNHLYFYWYRQILGQKVEFLVSFYNNEISEKSEIFDDQFSVERPDGSNFTLKIRSTKLEDSAMYFCASRTSGALRETQYFGPGTRLLVL.